This passage covers 10 T cell receptor beta chains from one sample sequenced in a study of cytomegalovirus exposure and HLA in healthy donors. Use of 60 Vbeta and 13 Jbeta primers characterized the PCR. Sequencing used immunoSEQ multiplex PCR; TCRdb keeps in-frame clones, though not all of them. The sample records about 160,000 clones, roughly 78% being singletons. Material for sequencing was PBMCs. Receptor source: a woman aged 45 to 65 in good health and CMV-seropositive.

V gene TRBV5-1 combines with J gene TRBJ2-5, with 8 bases lining up with TRBD1. J lost 2 bases, V lost 4 bases, and 4 bases had no gene match. The germline CDR1 and CDR2 sequences are SGHRS and YFSETQ. The CDR3 spans 14 residues. The CDR3 here is CASSQGTGQETQYF. The CDR3 region has the DNA TGCGCCAGCAGCCAGGGGACAGGTCAAGAGACCCAGTACTTC.

Written as DNA, the CDR3 is TGTGCCAGCAGCCCCCAGGGAGGCATTCAGTACTTC. Amino acids: CASSPQGGIQYF. V usage is TRBV7-3 and J usage is TRBJ2-4, with a tentative D call TRBD2 (6 bases). This CDR3 is 12 amino acids long. Trimming took off 5 bases at V and 9 bases at J, with 11 bases between the two ends. CDR1 SGHTA and CDR2 FQGTGA come from the germline V gene.

V and J are TRBV5-4 and TRBJ1-2; D uncertain. The V end lost 0 bases, the J end lost 4 bases, and 10 bases lay between the germline ends. Germline CDR1 SGHNT, CDR2 YYREEE (reference sequence). This CDR3 has 14 amino acids. The CDR3 reads CASSLVEGIYGYTF. CDR3 sequence (DNA): TGTGCCAGCAGCTTGGTTGAGGGCATCTATGGCTACACCTTC.

This clone has a single count. The chain carries TRBV7-2 and TRBJ1-1, with D maybe TRBD1 (5 bases). Trimming pared 2 bases from V and 5 bases from J, leaving 12 bases between. The CDR3 has 14 amino acids. Per germline, CDR1 SGHTA and CDR2 FQGNSA. Here the CDR3 reads CASSLPPGRTEAFF. In DNA, the CDR3 is TGTGCCAGCAGCTTACCTCCAGGGCGGACTGAAGCTTTCTTT.

This rearrangement joins TRBV5-4 to TRBJ2-5; 11 bases are shared with TRBD2. The CDR3 is 17 amino acids. With 1 base clipped from V and 5 bases from J, the junction kept 10 bases outside the gene matches. CDR1 is SGHNT, CDR2 YYREEE, per germline (reference sequence). This chain's CDR3 is CASSLLGSGGARETQYF. CDR3 bases: TGTGCCAGCAGCTTGCTGGGTAGCGGGGGGGCCAGGGAGACCCAGTACTTC. Full variable domain (outside the CDR3, taken from reference TRBV5-4 and TRBJ2-5): ETGVTQSPTHLIKTRGQQVTLRCSSQSGHNTVSWYQQALGQGPQFIFQYYREEENGRGNFPPRFSGLQFPNYSSELNVNALELDDSALYLCASSLLGSGGARETQYFGPGTRLLVL.

The chain employs TRBV11-3 and TRBJ1-1; D is undetermined. This CDR3 has 11 residues. Trimming removed 8 bases at V and 1 base at J, with 5 bases between. Per germline, CDR1 SGHNT and CDR2 YENEEA. The CDR3 loop is CASSGNTEAFF. DNA for the CDR3: TGTGCCAGCTCCGGGAACACTGAAGCTTTCTTT. The full variable domain, in which reference TRBV11-3 and TRBJ1-1 provide the parts outside the CDR3, is EAGVVQSPRYKIIEKKQPVAFWCNPISGHNTLYWYLQNLGQGPELLIRYENEEAVDDSQLPKDRFSAERLKGVDSTLKIQPAELGDSAVYLCASSGNTEAFFGQGTRLTVV.

The V call is TRBV27, the J call TRBJ1-2; D uncertain. The ends were cut back, 2 bases at V and 6 bases at J, with 13 bases in the middle. This CDR3 region has 14 residues. Germline lookup yields CDR1 MNHEY and CDR2 SMNVEV (reference sequence). CDR3 bases: TGTGCCAGCAGTTTAACGCGCAAGTCCCATGGCTACACCTTC. It codes for CASSLTRKSHGYTF.

The CDR3 nucleotides are TGCAGCGTCTCCACAGGGATGAACACTGAAGCTTTCTTT. Translating gives CSVSTGMNTEAFF. This chain joins TRBV29-1 and TRBJ1-1, with a weak D call TRBD1 (6 bases). The CDR3 is made up of 13 amino acids. Germline CDR1 is SQVTM and CDR2 is ANQGSEA. V lost 6 bases and J lost 0, with 11 bases in between.

The rearrangement uses TRBV5-6 and TRBJ2-1, with 14 nucleotides matching TRBD2. The CDR3 sequence is 16 residues long. The J segment lost 7 bases and the V segment lost 5 bases, leaving 8 bases of the junction unmatched. CDR1 and CDR2 from the germline V gene are SGHDT and YYEEEE. The CDR3 region has the DNA TGTGCCAGCAGAAGACTAGCGGGGGGGCGTTCGAATGAGCAGTTCTTC. Protein sequence: CASRRLAGGRSNEQFF.

This sequence joins TRBV18 and TRBJ2-2, with TRBD1 matching 9 bases. The junction had 8 bases not matched to a gene; V was cut back by 6 bases and J by 3 bases. The CDR3 sequence is 16 residues long. Germline CDR1 and CDR2: KGHSH and LQKENI. The CDR3 region is CASSPRTGADTGELFF. The CDR3 region has the DNA TGTGCCAGCTCCCCGCGGACAGGGGCGGACACCGGGGAGCTGTTTTTT.